These 13 T cell receptor beta chains were all obtained from the same sample, sequenced in a study of cytomegalovirus exposure and HLA in healthy donors. Both 60 Vbeta primers and 13 Jbeta primers went into the PCR. Assay: immunoSEQ multiplex PCR; the TCRdb copy retains only in-frame clones and omits some. The table lists 90,000 or so clones, more than 70% of them singletons, with around 4% in the top ten. The specimen sequenced was PBMCs. Receptors were obtained from a man in his sixties in good health and CMV-seronegative.

This chain links TRBV30 with TRBJ2-3, with TRBD1 matching over 8 bases. CDR3 length: 14 residues. Per germline, CDR1 GTSNPN and CDR2 SVGIG (reference sequence). The junction had 8 bases not matched to a gene; V was cut back by 1 base and J by 8 bases. This chain's CDR3 is CAWSAGQGGITQYF. The CDR3 DNA reads TGTGCCTGGAGTGCAGGACAGGGTGGAATTACGCAGTATTTT.

This clone occurred once. V is TRBV27 and J is TRBJ1-2, with 9 bases identical to TRBD1. CDR1 is MNHEY, CDR2 SMNVEV, per germline (reference sequence). This CDR3 spans 14 amino acids. V trimming: 7 bases; J trimming: 7 bases; junction bases outside the gene matches: 10. CDR3 DNA sequence: TGTGCCAGCACCCAGGGACAGGGCCGGGGTGGCTACACCTTC. Amino acid sequence: CASTQGQGRGGYTF.

The chain is built from TRBV15 and TRBJ1-1; 7 positions match TRBD1. CDR1 LNHNV and CDR2 YYDKDF come from the germline V gene (reference sequence). After removal of 11 bases from V and 6 bases from J, the junction contained 15 bases not matched to a gene. The CDR3 has 14 residues. CDR3 bases: TGTGCCTCCCGCCGGGCAGGGGGTTGGGCTGAAGCTTTCTTT. It specifies CASRRAGGWAEAFF.

This chain joins TRBV18 and TRBJ1-6, with 7 bases matching TRBD1. Per germline, CDR1 KGHSH and CDR2 LQKENI. The CDR3 consists of 16 residues. V gave up 1 base and J gave up 5 bases; unmatched junction bases: 5. The CDR3 loop is CASSPQGAYDNSPLHF. The CDR3 DNA is TGTGCCAGCTCACCACAGGGGGCTTATGATAATTCACCCCTCCACTTT.

V is TRBV7-6 and J is TRBJ2-3; a weak D match, TRBD1 (6 bases). V was pared by 0 bases and J by 2 bases, with 9 bases between. Germline-derived CDR1 and CDR2 are SGHVS and FNYEAQ. CDR3 length: 15 amino acids. This CDR3 is CASSLAGASTDTQYF. CDR3 DNA sequence: TGTGCCAGCAGCTTAGCGGGGGCCTCCACAGATACGCAGTATTTT. Based on the CDR3 plus reference TRBV7-6 and TRBJ2-3, the full variable domain is GAGVSQSPRYKVTKRGQDVALRCDPISGHVSLYWYRQALGQGPEFLTYFNYEAQQDKSGLPNDRFSAERPEGSISTLTIQRTEQRDSAMYRCASSLAGASTDTQYFGPGTRLTVL.

V is TRBV5-1 and J is TRBJ1-3, with D tentatively TRBD1 (5 bases). The CDR3 extends over 15 amino acids. Germline V lookup: CDR1 SGHRS, CDR2 YFSETQ. Trimming removed 4 bases from V and 3 bases from J, with 14 bases in between. CDR3 protein: CASSGDGGNGNTIYF. The CDR3 region has the DNA TGCGCCAGCAGCGGGGACGGGGGAAATGGAAACACCATATATTTT.

The V gene is TRBV6-1, the J gene TRBJ2-7, with TRBD1 identical over 9 bases. CDR1 and CDR2 (germline): MNHNS, SASEGT. V trimming: 6 bases; J trimming: 9 bases; junction bases outside the gene matches: 6. This CDR3 has 12 residues. This chain's CDR3 is CASSAGQGRQYF. CDR3 DNA sequence: TGTGCCAGCAGCGCGGGACAGGGCAGGCAGTACTTC.

The chain carries TRBV27 and TRBJ2-5; D is perhaps TRBD2 (5 bases). The DNA matches TRBJ2-7 better at its end, which makes the J call doubtful. CDR1 is MNHEY and CDR2 is SMNVEV in the germline V gene (reference sequence). The CDR3 has 14 amino acids. DNA of the CDR3: TGTGCCAGCAGTTTGACGGGGTTAGCCTACGAGCAGTACTTC. Amino acids: CASSLTGLAYEQYF.

J is TRBJ1-2 and V is TRBV13; perhaps TRBD1 as D (6 bases). Trimming left V 5 bases short and J 3 bases short, with 22 bases between. This CDR3 spans 17 amino acids. Germline V gene data show CDR1 as PRHDT and CDR2 as FYEKMQ (reference sequence). CDR3 residues: CASSPTGAGRDDYGYTF. The CDR3 DNA follows: TGTGCCAGCAGCCCCACGGGGGCAGGGAGGGACGACTATGGCTACACCTTC.

This clone has only one observation. The V call is TRBV19, the J call TRBJ2-7; D perhaps matches TRBD1 (5 bases). The CDR3 is 13 amino acids. The V gene's germline CDR1 is LNHDA and CDR2 SQIVND (reference sequence). V was pared by 7 bases and J by 3 bases, with 13 bases between. This CDR3 reads CASNAGLFYEQYF. DNA for the CDR3: TGTGCCAGTAATGCAGGGCTTTTCTACGAGCAGTACTTC.

The chain links TRBV5-1 to TRBJ2-5; TRBD1 agrees at 8 bases. The V segment lost 2 bases and the J segment 5 bases; nucleotides outside the gene matches: 5. Germline CDR1 is SGHRS and CDR2 is YFSETQ. This CDR3 has 14 residues. The CDR3 DNA reads TGCGCCAGCAGCTTCCGGACAGGGCAGGAGACCCAGTACTTC. Encoded protein: CASSFRTGQETQYF.

The chain is built from TRBV4-3 and TRBJ1-5, with TRBD1 matching over 10 bases. Germline V gene lookup returns CDR1 LGHNA and CDR2 YSLEER. V was clipped by 6 bases and J by 1 base; unmatched bases: 3. The CDR3 consists of 15 residues. CDR3 in amino acids: CASRPGQGSNQPQHF. The CDR3 DNA reads as TGCGCCAGCAGACCGGGACAGGGGAGCAATCAGCCCCAGCATTTT.

The V and J genes are TRBV7-9 and TRBJ2-3; D ambiguous. V was pared by 2 bases and J by 2 bases, with 11 bases between. This CDR3 is built from 15 residues. Looked up from germline, CDR1 is SEHNR and CDR2 is FQNEAQ (reference sequence). CDR3 residues: CASSLSRSDTDTQYF. The CDR3 coding sequence is TGTGCCAGCAGCTTATCACGGTCTGACACAGATACGCAGTATTTT. Variable domain in full (rest from reference TRBV7-9 and TRBJ2-3): DTGVSQNPRHKITKRGQNVTFRCDPISEHNRLYWYRQTLGQGPEFLTYFQNEAQLEKSRLLSDRFSAERPKGSFSTLEIQRTEQGDSAMYLCASSLSRSDTDTQYFGPGTRLTVL.